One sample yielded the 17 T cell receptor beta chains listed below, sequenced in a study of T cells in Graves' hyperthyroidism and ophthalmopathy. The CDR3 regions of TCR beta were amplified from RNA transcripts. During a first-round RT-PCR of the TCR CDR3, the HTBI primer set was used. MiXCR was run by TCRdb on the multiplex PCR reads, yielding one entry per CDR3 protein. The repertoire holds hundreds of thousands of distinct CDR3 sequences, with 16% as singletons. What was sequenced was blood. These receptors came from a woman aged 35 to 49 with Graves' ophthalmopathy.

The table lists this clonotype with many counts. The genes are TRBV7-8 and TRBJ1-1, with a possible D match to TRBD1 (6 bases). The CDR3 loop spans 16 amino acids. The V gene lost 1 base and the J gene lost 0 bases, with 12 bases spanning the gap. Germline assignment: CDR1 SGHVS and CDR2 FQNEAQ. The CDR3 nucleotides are TGTGCCAGCAGCTTAGGGACAGTTACCATGAACACTGAAGCTTTCTTT. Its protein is CASSLGTVTMNTEAFF.

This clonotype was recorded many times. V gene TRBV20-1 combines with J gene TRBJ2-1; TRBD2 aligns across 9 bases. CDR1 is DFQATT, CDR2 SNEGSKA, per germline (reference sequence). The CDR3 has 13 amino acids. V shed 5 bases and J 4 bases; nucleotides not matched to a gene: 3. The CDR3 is CSAGSGGYNEQFF. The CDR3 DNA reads TGCAGTGCTGGTAGCGGGGGTTACAATGAGCAGTTCTTC.

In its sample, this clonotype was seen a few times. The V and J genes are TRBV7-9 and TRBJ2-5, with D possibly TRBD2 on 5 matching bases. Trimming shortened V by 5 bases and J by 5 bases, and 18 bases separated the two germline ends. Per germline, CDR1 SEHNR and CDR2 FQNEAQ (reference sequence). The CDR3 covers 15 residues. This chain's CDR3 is CASSHLERAGETQYF. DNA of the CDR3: TGTGCCAGCAGCCACCTCGAGAGGGCCGGGGAGACCCAGTACTTC.

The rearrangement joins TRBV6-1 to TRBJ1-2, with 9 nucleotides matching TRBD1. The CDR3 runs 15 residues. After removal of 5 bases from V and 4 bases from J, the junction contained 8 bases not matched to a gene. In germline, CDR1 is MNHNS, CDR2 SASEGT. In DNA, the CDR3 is TGTGCCAGCAGTTTCCCGACAGGGGGTACCTATGGCTACACCTTC. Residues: CASSFPTGGTYGYTF.

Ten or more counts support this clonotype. CDR3 nucleotide sequence: TGCAGTGCTAGTAAGCCTCTCCGCAATAACAATGAGCAGTTCTTC. Protein: CSASKPLRNNNEQFF. The V call is TRBV20-1, the J call TRBJ2-1; D gene unclear. Looked up from germline, CDR1 is DFQATT and CDR2 is SNEGSKA (reference sequence). The CDR3 is 15 amino acids. V lost 3 bases to trimming and J lost 5 bases, with 17 bases between them.

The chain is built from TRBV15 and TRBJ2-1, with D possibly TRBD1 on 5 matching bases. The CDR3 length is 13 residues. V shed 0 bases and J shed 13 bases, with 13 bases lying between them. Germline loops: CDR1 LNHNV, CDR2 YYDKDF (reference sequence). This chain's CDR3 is CATSRDGANSQFF. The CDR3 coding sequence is TGTGCCACCAGCAGAGATGGGGCCAACTCCCAGTTCTTC.

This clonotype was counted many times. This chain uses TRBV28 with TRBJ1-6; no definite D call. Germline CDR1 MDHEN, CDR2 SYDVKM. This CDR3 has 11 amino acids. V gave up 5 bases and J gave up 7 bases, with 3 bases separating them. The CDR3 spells CASSTNSPLHF. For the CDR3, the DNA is TGTGCCAGCAGTACGAATTCACCCCTCCACTTT.

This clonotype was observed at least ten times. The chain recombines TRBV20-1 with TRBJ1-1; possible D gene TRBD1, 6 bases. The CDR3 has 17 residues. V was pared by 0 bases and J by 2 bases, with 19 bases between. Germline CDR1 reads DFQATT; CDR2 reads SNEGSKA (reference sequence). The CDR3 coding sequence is TGCAGTGCTAGAGAGGGGCGGGACACTCCATTAAACACTGAAGCTTTCTTT. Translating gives CSAREGRDTPLNTEAFF.

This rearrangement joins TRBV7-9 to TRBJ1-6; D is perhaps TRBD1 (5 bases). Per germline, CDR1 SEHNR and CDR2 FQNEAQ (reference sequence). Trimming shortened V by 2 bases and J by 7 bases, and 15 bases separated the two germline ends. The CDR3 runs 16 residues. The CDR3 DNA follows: TGTGCCAGCAGCTTATTAAGGGGCCAAGACAATTCACCCCTCCACTTT. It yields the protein CASSLLRGQDNSPLHF.

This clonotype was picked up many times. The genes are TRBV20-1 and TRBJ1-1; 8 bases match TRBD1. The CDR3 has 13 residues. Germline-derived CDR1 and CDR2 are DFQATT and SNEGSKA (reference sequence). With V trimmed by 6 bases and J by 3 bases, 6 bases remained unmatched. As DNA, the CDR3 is TGCAGTGCCACAGGGGGTTTCGACACTGAAGCTTTCTTT. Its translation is CSATGGFDTEAFF.

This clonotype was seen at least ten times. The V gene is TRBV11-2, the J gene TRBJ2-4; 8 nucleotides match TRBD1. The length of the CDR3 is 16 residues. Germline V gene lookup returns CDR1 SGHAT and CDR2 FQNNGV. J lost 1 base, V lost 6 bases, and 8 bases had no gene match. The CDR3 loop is CASSRNRGVAKNIQYF. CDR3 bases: TGTGCCAGCAGTAGAAACAGGGGGGTGGCCAAAAACATTCAGTACTTC.

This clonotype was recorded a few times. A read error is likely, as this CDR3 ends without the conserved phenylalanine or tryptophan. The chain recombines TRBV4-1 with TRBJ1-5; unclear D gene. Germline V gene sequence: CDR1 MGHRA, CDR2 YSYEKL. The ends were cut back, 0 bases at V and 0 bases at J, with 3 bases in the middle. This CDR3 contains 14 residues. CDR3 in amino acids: CASSQDYSNQPQHS. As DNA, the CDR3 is TGCGCCAGCAGCCAAGATTATAGCAATCAGCCCCAGCATTCT.

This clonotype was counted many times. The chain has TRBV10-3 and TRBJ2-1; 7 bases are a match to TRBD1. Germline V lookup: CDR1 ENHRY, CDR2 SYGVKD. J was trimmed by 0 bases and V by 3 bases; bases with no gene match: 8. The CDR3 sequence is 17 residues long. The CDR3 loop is CAISDPTGQTSYNEQFF. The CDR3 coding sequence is TGTGCCATCAGTGATCCGACAGGGCAGACCTCCTACAATGAGCAGTTCTTC.

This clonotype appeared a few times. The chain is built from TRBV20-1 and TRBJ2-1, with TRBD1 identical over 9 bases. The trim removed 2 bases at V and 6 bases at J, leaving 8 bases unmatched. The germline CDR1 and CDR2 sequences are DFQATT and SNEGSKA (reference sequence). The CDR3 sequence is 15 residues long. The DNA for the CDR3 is TGCAGTGCTAGACTGCCCGACAGGGGGGTCAATGAGCAGTTCTTC. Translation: CSARLPDRGVNEQFF.

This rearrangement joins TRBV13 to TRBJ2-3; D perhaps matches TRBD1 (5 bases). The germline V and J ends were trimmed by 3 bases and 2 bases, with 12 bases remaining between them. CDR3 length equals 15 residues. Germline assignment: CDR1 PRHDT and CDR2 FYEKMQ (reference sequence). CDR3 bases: TGTGCCAGCAGCTTCAGCAGGGCGAACACAGATACGCAGTATTTT. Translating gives CASSFSRANTDTQYF.

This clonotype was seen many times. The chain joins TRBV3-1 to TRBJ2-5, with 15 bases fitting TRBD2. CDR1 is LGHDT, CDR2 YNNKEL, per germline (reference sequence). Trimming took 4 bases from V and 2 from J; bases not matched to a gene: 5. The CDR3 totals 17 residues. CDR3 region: CASSLLGLAGGQETQYF. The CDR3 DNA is TGTGCCAGCAGCCTCCTGGGACTAGCGGGGGGTCAAGAGACCCAGTACTTC.

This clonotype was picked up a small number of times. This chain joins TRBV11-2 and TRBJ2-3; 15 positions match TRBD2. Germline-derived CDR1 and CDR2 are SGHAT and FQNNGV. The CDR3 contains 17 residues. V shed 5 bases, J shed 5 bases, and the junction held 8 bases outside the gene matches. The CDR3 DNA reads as TGTGCCAGCAGCGACGGACTAGCGGGGGGGCAAAGAGATACGCAGTATTTT. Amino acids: CASSDGLAGGQRDTQYF.